This passage covers 21 T cell receptor beta chains from one sample sequenced in a study of low-dose radiotherapy and immunotherapy resistance in tumors. Time point here: before trial treatment. Primers targeting TRAV and TRBV primed first-strand cDNA, covering alpha and beta chains. TCR amplification involved 20 to 25 PCR cycles with a constant-region primer and V-primer adapter. One entry per CDR3 protein results from TCRdb running MiXCR on the reads. This table holds 57,000 or so distinct CDR3 sequences, under 30% found once. The input for sequencing was PBMCs, taken before treatment. The receptors derive from a male donor with prostate cancer.

Ten or more counts support this clonotype. The genes are TRBV25-1 and TRBJ1-4, with D maybe TRBD1 (5 bases). Germline CDR1 is MGHDK and CDR2 is SYGVNS. V was clipped by 4 bases and J by 3 bases, with 12 bases between them. The CDR3 has 15 residues. This chain's CDR3 is CASSALRDPNEKLFF. DNA for the CDR3: TGTGCCAGCAGTGCCCTACGGGACCCTAATGAAAAACTGTTTTTT.

This clonotype was seen repeatedly, ten times or more. The gene calls are TRBV20-1 and TRBJ2-7; D is perhaps TRBD2 (6 bases). The CDR3 has 11 amino acids. Germline CDR1 is DFQATT and CDR2 is SNEGSKA (reference sequence). V shed 3 bases and J shed 3 bases, with 6 bases lying between them. CDR3 protein: CSARGGYEQYF. Written as DNA, the CDR3 is TGCAGTGCTAGGGGAGGCTACGAGCAGTACTTC.

The V gene is TRBV21-1, the J gene TRBJ2-7. TRBV21-1 constitutes a pseudogene. The CDR3 loop spans 15 amino acids. The CDR3 DNA reads as TGTGCCAGCAGCAAAGCGCGGAAACCTAGATACGAGCAGTACTTC. Its protein is CASSKARKPRYEQYF.

This clonotype was recorded many times. The gene calls are TRBV5-1 and TRBJ2-7, with D hard to call. The CDR3 is 15 amino acids. The V gene's germline CDR1 is SGHRS and CDR2 YFSETQ. With 0 bases removed from V and 0 bases from J, the gap between germline ends came to 10 bases. Written as DNA, the CDR3 is TGCGCCAGCAGCTTGGCCTCAGACTTCTCCTACGAGCAGTACTTC. It specifies CASSLASDFSYEQYF.

At least ten counts were recorded for this clonotype. The rearrangement uses TRBV11-2 and TRBJ2-5; TRBD1 matches at 7 bases. Germline V lookup: CDR1 SGHAT, CDR2 FQNNGV. The V and J ends lost 5 bases and 1 base, in that order; junction bases with no gene match: 10. The CDR3 runs to 16 residues. This chain's CDR3 is CASSAPPGQSQETQYF. The DNA of the CDR3 is TGTGCCAGCAGCGCGCCCCCGGGACAGTCCCAAGAGACCCAGTACTTC.

J is TRBJ2-2 and V is TRBV2; 8 bases align to TRBD1. Trimming cost V 2 bases and J 6 bases; bases outside gene matches: 5. CDR3 size: 15 residues. CDR1 SNHLY and CDR2 FYNNEI come from the germline V gene. The chain's CDR3 is CASSETGQGAGELFF. DNA for the CDR3: TGTGCCAGCAGTGAAACCGGACAGGGAGCCGGGGAGCTGTTTTTT.

This clonotype was found many times. The rearrangement joins TRBV29-1 to TRBJ2-7; weak D call: TRBD2 (6 bases). Trimming removed 4 bases from V and 5 bases from J, with 12 bases in between. Germline V gene sequence: CDR1 SQVTM, CDR2 ANQGSEA. The CDR3 consists of 12 residues. This chain's CDR3 is CSVGDSRHEQYF. The CDR3 DNA follows: TGCAGCGTTGGGGACTCCCGACACGAGCAGTACTTC.

The table lists this clonotype with a few counts. The chain employs TRBV27 and TRBJ1-1; D may be TRBD1 (5 bases). CDR1 is MNHEY, CDR2 SMNVEV, per germline (reference sequence). Trimming left V 1 base short and J 5 bases short, with 11 bases between. The CDR3 is 14 residues long. CDR3 sequence: CASSLFRAGTEAFF. For the CDR3, the DNA is TGTGCCAGCAGTTTATTTAGGGCAGGGACTGAAGCTTTCTTT.

This clonotype was recorded a few times. The chain links TRBV12-3 or TRBV12-4 to TRBJ2-5; D not certain. This CDR3 is built from 12 residues. V was shortened by 6 bases and J by 2 bases, with 7 bases between the two germline ends. The CDR3 coding sequence is TGTGCCAGCAGCTCCTATCAAGAGACCCAGTACTTC. Protein product: CASSSYQETQYF.

This clonotype was found a few times. The chain uses TRBV5-1 and TRBJ2-1; a possible D gene is TRBD2 (6 bases). The CDR3 length is 15 residues. The germline V gene has CDR1 SGHRS and CDR2 YFSETQ. V was pared by 4 bases and J by 4 bases, with 15 bases between. As DNA, the CDR3 is TGCGCCAGCAGCACAGACCGGGACTCATACAATGAGCAGTTCTTC. It specifies CASSTDRDSYNEQFF.

This chain links TRBV29-1 with TRBJ2-3; no definite D call. The V end lost 7 bases, the J end lost 2 bases, and 10 bases lay between the germline ends. The CDR3 contains 12 residues. Germline V gene data show CDR1 as SQVTM and CDR2 as ANQGSEA. The CDR3 here is CSASTLTDTQYF. The DNA for the CDR3 is TGCAGCGCCTCAACCCTCACAGATACGCAGTATTTT.

In this sample, this clonotype turned up many times. CDR3 in DNA: TGTGCCAGCATTGGACTCCTGGGGGGCCCTGAAGCTTTCTTT. Amino acids: CASIGLLGGPEAFF. The gene calls are TRBV6-2 or TRBV6-3 and TRBJ1-1; possible D gene TRBD1, 6 bases. Deletions cut 7 bases from V and 6 bases from J, with 18 bases between. This CDR3 has 14 residues. Germline CDR1 MNHEY, CDR2 SVGEGT.

This clonotype came up many times. The genes are TRBV20-1 and TRBJ1-2, with 7 bases lining up with TRBD1. The V segment lost 0 bases and the J segment 2 bases; nucleotides outside the gene matches: 3. The CDR3 spans 14 residues. CDR1 is DFQATT, CDR2 SNEGSKA, per germline (reference sequence). CDR3 in amino acids: CSARDRDRNYGYTF. The CDR3, as DNA: TGCAGTGCTAGAGATAGGGACAGAAACTATGGCTACACCTTC.

This clonotype has ten or more counts. The chain couples TRBV2 to TRBJ1-1, with D unclear. Per the germline V gene, CDR1 is SNHLY and CDR2 is FYNNEI. The CDR3 loop spans 14 amino acids. The ends were cut back, 2 bases at V and 1 base at J, with 8 bases in the middle. The CDR3 loop reads CASSEYAGNTEAFF. For the CDR3, the DNA is TGTGCCAGCAGTGAATATGCGGGGAACACTGAAGCTTTCTTT. The full variable domain, completed using reference TRBV2 and TRBJ1-1, is EPEVTQTPSHQVTQMGQEVILRCVPISNHLYFYWYRQILGQKVEFLVSFYNNEISEKSEIFDDQFSVERPDGSNFTLKIRSTKLEDSAMYFCASSEYAGNTEAFFGQGTRLTVV.

Many counts were recorded for this clonotype. The chain links TRBV6-1 to TRBJ2-1; TRBD1 might be the D (5 bases). The CDR3 length is 14 residues. The germline CDR1 and CDR2 sequences are MNHNS and SASEGT. V lost 1 base and J 9 bases, leaving 13 bases between the germline ends. For the CDR3, the DNA is TGTGCCAGCAGTGAAGGGGGCCGGCAGATTGAGCAGTTCTTC. Residues: CASSEGGRQIEQFF.

Only a few counts were recorded for this clonotype. This chain uses TRBV13 with TRBJ2-1; TRBD2 matches at 7 bases. V lost 4 bases to trimming and J lost 4 bases; unmatched junction nucleotides: 10. CDR1 is PRHDT and CDR2 is FYEKMQ in the germline V gene (reference sequence). This CDR3 has 16 amino acids. CDR3 DNA: TGTGCCAGCAGCTACCGGGTGGCGGGGGAGTACAATGAGCAGTTCTTC. This codes for CASSYRVAGEYNEQFF.

As regards this clonotype: A much larger clonotype is one base distant, so this may be a read error. The CDR3 loop is CASHGPPETLTVEQYF. The CDR3 DNA follows: TGTGCCAGCCACGGGCCCCCGGAGACCTTAACGGTCGAGCAGTACTTC. V is TRBV27 and J is TRBJ2-7; D is unclear. CDR1 is MNHEY and CDR2 is SMNVEV in the germline V gene (reference sequence). CDR3 length: 16 residues. V was trimmed by 8 bases and J by 6 bases, leaving 26 bases between them.

V gene TRBV5-1 combines with J gene TRBJ2-1, with D tentatively TRBD1 (6 bases). Between the trimmed V and J ends, which lost 5 bases and 10 bases, there was a span of 13 bases. The CDR3 sequence is 12 residues long. CDR1 is SGHRS and CDR2 is YFSETQ in the germline V gene. DNA of the CDR3: TGCGCCAGCAGACCAGGACAGTTAGAGCAGTTCTTC. Translating gives CASRPGQLEQFF.

This clonotype was seen at least ten times. The V gene is TRBV2, the J gene TRBJ1-1; D gene unclear. The germline V gene has CDR1 SNHLY and CDR2 FYNNEI. V was shortened by 1 base and J by 0 bases, with 6 bases between the two germline ends. This CDR3 spans 14 amino acids. The CDR3 nucleotides are TGTGCCAGCAGTGAAGAGAGTATGAACACTGAAGCTTTCTTT. It codes for CASSEESMNTEAFF. The full variable domain, with the rest looked up from reference TRBV2 and TRBJ1-1, is EPEVTQTPSHQVTQMGQEVILRCVPISNHLYFYWYRQILGQKVEFLVSFYNNEISEKSEIFDDQFSVERPDGSNFTLKIRSTKLEDSAMYFCASSEESMNTEAFFGQGTRLTVV.

This clonotype was seen once. The chain has TRBV6-6 and TRBJ2-7; D possibly corresponds to TRBD1 (5 bases). The germline V gene has CDR1 MNHNY and CDR2 SVGAGI (reference sequence). V was clipped by 6 bases and J by 6 bases, with 18 bases between them. This CDR3 spans 14 amino acids. This chain's CDR3 is CASRYMEGAGEQYF. The CDR3, as DNA: TGTGCCAGCAGGTACATGGAAGGGGCCGGCGAGCAGTACTTC.

The chain couples TRBV28 to TRBJ2-7; 11 positions agree with TRBD1. Germline CDR1 reads MDHEN; CDR2 reads SYDVKM. Trimming cost V 9 bases and J 6 bases; bases outside gene matches: 13. The CDR3 spans 15 residues. CDR3 coding DNA: TGTGCCAGTTGGCTCGGAGGGACAGGGGGGAGCGAGCAGTACTTC. The encoded protein is CASWLGGTGGSEQYF.